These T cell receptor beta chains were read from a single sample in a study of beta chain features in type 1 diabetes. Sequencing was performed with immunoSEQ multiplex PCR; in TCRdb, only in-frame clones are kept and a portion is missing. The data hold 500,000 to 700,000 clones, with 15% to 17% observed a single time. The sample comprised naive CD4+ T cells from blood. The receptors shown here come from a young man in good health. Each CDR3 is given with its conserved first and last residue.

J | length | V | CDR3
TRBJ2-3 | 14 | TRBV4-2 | CASSPLPVTDTQYF
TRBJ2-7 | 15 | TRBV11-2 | CASSLRQGGTYEQYF
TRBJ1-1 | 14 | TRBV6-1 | CASRADRGTTEAFF
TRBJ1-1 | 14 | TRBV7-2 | CASTQGQLNTEAFF
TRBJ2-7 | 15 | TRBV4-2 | CASSQATGVGYEQYF
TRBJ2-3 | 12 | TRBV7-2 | CASSSWGNTQYF
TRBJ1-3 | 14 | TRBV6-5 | CASSYGNSGNTIYF
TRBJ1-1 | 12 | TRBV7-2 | CASSSNRRQAFF
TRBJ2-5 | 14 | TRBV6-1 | CASSGIRDAETQYF
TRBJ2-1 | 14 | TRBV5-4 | CASSLPTGDNEQFF
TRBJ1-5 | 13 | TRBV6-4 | CASSGGSNQPQHF
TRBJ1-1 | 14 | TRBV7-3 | CASSSQGGRTEAFF
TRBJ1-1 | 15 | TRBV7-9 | CASSLAQGVNTEAFF
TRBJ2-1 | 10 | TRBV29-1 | CSVQVDEQFF
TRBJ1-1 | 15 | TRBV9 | CASSVADPRGTEAFF
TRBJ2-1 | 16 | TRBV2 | CASRPRLLGAYNEQFF
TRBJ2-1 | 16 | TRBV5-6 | CASSLAGRNIYNEQFF
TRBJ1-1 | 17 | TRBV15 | CATSRVGPQGRYTEAFF
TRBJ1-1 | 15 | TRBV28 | CASRLLDRPNTEAFF
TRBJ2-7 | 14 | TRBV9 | CASSAQRSSYEQYF
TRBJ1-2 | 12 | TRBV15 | CATSVTAGGYTF
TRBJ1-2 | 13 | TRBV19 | CASSIEFDDGYTF
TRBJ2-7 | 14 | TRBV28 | CASSSTGSTYEQYF
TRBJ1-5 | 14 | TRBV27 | CASSFQGSNQPQHF
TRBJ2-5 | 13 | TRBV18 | CASSPGQQETQYF
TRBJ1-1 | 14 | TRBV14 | CASSLQGAITEAFF
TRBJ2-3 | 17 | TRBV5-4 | CASSQVISGRGTDTQYF
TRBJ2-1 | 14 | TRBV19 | CASSMVAGAVEQFF
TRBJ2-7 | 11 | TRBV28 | CASSLGYEQYF
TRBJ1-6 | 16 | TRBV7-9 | CASSTGPARYNSPLHF
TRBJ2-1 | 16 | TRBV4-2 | CASSEPGLAGHNEQFF
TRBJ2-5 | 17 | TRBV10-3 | CAIRGGQGQGMRETQYF
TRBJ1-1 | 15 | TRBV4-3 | CASRLPGQGYTEAFF
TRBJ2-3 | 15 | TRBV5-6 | CASRLGRGSTDTQYF
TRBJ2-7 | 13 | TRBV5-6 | CASSLVGTYEQYF
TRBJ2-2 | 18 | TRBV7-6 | CASSSRLAGMSTTGELFF
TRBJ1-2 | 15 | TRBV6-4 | CASRLLGSSNYGYTF
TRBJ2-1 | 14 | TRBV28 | CASSRLAHNNEQFF
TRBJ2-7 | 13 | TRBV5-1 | CASSLRTDYEQYF
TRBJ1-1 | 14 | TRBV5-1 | CASNGGQVNTEAFF
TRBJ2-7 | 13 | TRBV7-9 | CASSRGTGYEQYF
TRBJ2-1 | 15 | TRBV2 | CASRWGAGTYNEQFF
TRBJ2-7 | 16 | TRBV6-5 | CASSYSTGYRSYEQYF
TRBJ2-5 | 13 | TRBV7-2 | CASSLGIQETQYF
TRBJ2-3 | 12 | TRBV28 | CASRYQTDTQYF
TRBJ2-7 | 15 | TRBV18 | CASSPRLGQAYEQYF
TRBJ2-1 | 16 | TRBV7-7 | CASSFGGLAGGNEQFF
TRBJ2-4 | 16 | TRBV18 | CASSPGQGLAKNIQYF
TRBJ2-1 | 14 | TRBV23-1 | CASRWTSGRGVRIF
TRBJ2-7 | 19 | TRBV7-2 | CASSFRASGRAWGSYEQYF
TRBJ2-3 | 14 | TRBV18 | CASSRGRATDTQYF
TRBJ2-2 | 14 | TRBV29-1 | CSARPQTNTGELFF
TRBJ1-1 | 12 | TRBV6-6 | CASSFTDSEAFF